One sample yielded the 31 T cell receptor beta chains listed below, sequenced in a study of neurological immune-mediated disorders. The time point was: longitudinal time-point 2. TCRdb processed the 5' RACE reads anew with MiXCR; each CDR3 protein has one entry. The sample lists 70,000 to 90,000 distinct CDR3 sequences, 5% to 6% occurring once. The sample consisted of PBMCs. Every receptor here comes from a woman aged 60-75 years with multiple sclerosis.

A word on this clonotype: This may arise from a read error, as a much more abundant clone is one base away. The J gene is TRBJ2-2, the V gene TRBV6-5; possibly TRBD2 for D (6 bases). The ends were cut back, 2 bases at V and 6 bases at J, with 16 bases in the middle. Germline V lookup: CDR1 MNHEY, CDR2 SVGAGI. The CDR3 is 16 amino acids. The DNA of the CDR3 is TGTGCCAGCAGTTACGGGGGGTTCGATAAGTCCGGGGAGCTGTTTTTT. Its translation is CASSYGGFDKSGELFF.

This clonotype appeared many times. This chain joins TRBV2 and TRBJ2-1, with 11 nucleotides matching TRBD2. Trimming took 11 bases from V and 8 from J; bases not matched to a gene: 20. Germline CDR1 SNHLY, CDR2 FYNNEI. The CDR3 length is 17 residues. The CDR3 here is CARTSGPPTIYFDEQFF. CDR3 in DNA: TGTGCCCGGACTAGCGGGCCTCCTACAATATACTTCGATGAGCAGTTCTTC.

This clonotype has a count of ten or more. This chain joins TRBV20-1 and TRBJ2-2; 10 nucleotides line up with TRBD2. CDR1 DFQATT and CDR2 SNEGSKA come from the germline V gene (reference sequence). The CDR3 extends over 18 amino acids. The trim removed 3 bases at V and 2 bases at J, leaving 12 bases unmatched. The CDR3 here is CSASWRASGGLNTGELFF. The CDR3 DNA reads as TGCAGTGCTAGTTGGCGGGCTAGCGGGGGCCTCAACACCGGGGAGCTGTTTTTT.

This clonotype has ten or more counts. The rearrangement joins TRBV13 to TRBJ2-1; D might be TRBD1 (6 bases). V lost 5 bases and J 6 bases, leaving 11 bases between the germline ends. Germline-derived CDR1 and CDR2 are PRHDT and FYEKMQ (reference sequence). The CDR3 runs to 13 residues. CDR3: CASSRDIFNEQFF. The CDR3 region has the DNA TGTGCCAGCAGCCGGGACATATTCAATGAGCAGTTCTTC.

This clonotype was counted many times. The V call is TRBV2, the J call TRBJ2-3; D may be TRBD1 or TRBD2 (5 bases each). The CDR3 length is 14 residues. Germline CDR1 is SNHLY and CDR2 is FYNNEI. Trimming took 5 bases from V and 4 from J, leaving 13 bases between them. CDR3 nucleotides: TGTGCCAGCAGTTCGGGGCAGAACCCAGATACGCAGTATTTT. Amino acids: CASSSGQNPDTQYF.

This chain uses TRBV6-5 with TRBJ1-5; D uncertain. Germline CDR1 MNHEY, CDR2 SVGAGI. The CDR3 is made up of 14 amino acids. Trimming removed 6 bases at V and 1 base at J, with 10 bases between. The CDR3 nucleotides are TGTGCCAGCAGAGAAGGGTGGAGCAATCAGCCCCAGCATTTT. Protein sequence: CASREGWSNQPQHF.

This clonotype occurred many times. The chain links TRBV19 to TRBJ1-6; no definite D call. CDR1 and CDR2 (germline): LNHDA, SQIVND (reference sequence). V was trimmed by 6 bases and J by 5 bases, leaving 8 bases between them. The CDR3 contains 13 residues. CDR3 amino acids: CASRQVDNSPLHF. In DNA form, the CDR3 reads TGTGCCAGTAGGCAGGTGGATAATTCACCCCTCCACTTT.

This clonotype was counted only a few times. The gene calls are TRBV6-2 or TRBV6-3 and TRBJ2-5; 8 nucleotides align to TRBD1. CDR3 length: 13 residues. V dropped 5 bases and J dropped 5; count of bases not matched to a gene: 4. CDR1 is MNHEY, CDR2 SVGEGT, per germline. CDR3 sequence (DNA): TGTGCCAGCAGTCAGACAGGGGTTGAGACCCAGTACTTC. Its protein product is CASSQTGVETQYF.

This clonotype occurred many times. The chain has TRBV7-9 and TRBJ1-5; 10 bases are a match to TRBD1. V was pared by 0 bases and J by 7 bases, with 3 bases of the junction left unmatched. Per germline, CDR1 SEHNR and CDR2 FQNEAQ (reference sequence). The CDR3 is 15 residues long. The CDR3 region is CASSLAGTGEQPQHF. The CDR3 DNA follows: TGTGCCAGCAGCTTAGCCGGGACAGGGGAACAGCCCCAGCATTTT. Variable domain in full (rest from reference TRBV7-9 and TRBJ1-5): DTGVSQNPRHKITKRGQNVTFRCDPISEHNRLYWYRQTLGQGPEFLTYFQNEAQLEKSRLLSDRFSAERPKGSFSTLEIQRTEQGDSAMYLCASSLAGTGEQPQHFGDGTRLSIL.

This clonotype showed up many times. The V call is TRBV6-5, the J call TRBJ2-2, with 7 bases lining up with TRBD2. Germline CDR1 is MNHEY and CDR2 is SVGAGI. V lost 4 bases, J lost 1 base, and 9 bases stayed unmatched. CDR3 length: 17 residues. This CDR3 reads CASSSPSWGGNTGELFF. The DNA for the CDR3 is TGTGCCAGCAGTTCCCCTTCTTGGGGGGGGAACACCGGGGAGCTGTTTTTT.

The sample holds many counts of this clonotype. The chain carries TRBV20-1 and TRBJ2-1, with 10 bases fitting TRBD2. Germline loops: CDR1 DFQATT, CDR2 SNEGSKA (reference sequence). J lost 3 bases, V lost 3 bases, and 5 bases had no gene match. The CDR3 totals 15 residues. The DNA for the CDR3 is TGCAGTGCTAGGCCTCTAGCGGGGGTCTACAATGAGCAGTTCTTC. This sequence encodes CSARPLAGVYNEQFF.

This chain uses TRBV3-1 with TRBJ2-3, with D possibly being TRBD2 (5 bases). The CDR3 loop spans 16 amino acids. The germline V and J ends were trimmed by 4 bases and 5 bases, with 19 bases remaining between them. The germline gives CDR1 LGHDT, CDR2 YNNKEL (reference sequence). The CDR3 sequence: CASSPGWRAREDTQYF. CDR3 DNA sequence: TGTGCCAGCAGCCCGGGCTGGCGGGCCCGGGAAGATACGCAGTATTTT.

At least ten counts were recorded for this clonotype. This chain joins TRBV5-1 and TRBJ2-2; D gene unclear. The CDR3 extends over 14 amino acids. Trimming removed 0 bases from V and 0 bases from J, with 3 bases in between. The V gene's germline CDR1 is SGHRS and CDR2 YFSETQ. In nucleotides, the CDR3 is TGCGCCAGCAGCTTGGCGTCGAACACCGGGGAGCTGTTTTTT. It yields the protein CASSLASNTGELFF.

At least ten counts were recorded for this clonotype. The chain has TRBV6-6 and TRBJ2-2; 11 positions agree with TRBD2. CDR1 and CDR2 (germline): MNHNY, SVGAGI (reference sequence). The CDR3 consists of 15 residues. Trimming at V came to 4 bases and at J to 7 bases, leaving 5 bases not matched to a gene. The CDR3 loop reads CASSLKLAGGGELFF. The DNA for the CDR3 is TGTGCCAGCAGTTTGAAGCTAGCGGGGGGCGGGGAGCTGTTTTTT.

This clonotype was detected ten times or more. The V call is TRBV2, the J call TRBJ2-7; D is ambiguous. With 2 bases removed from V and 0 bases from J, the gap between germline ends came to 5 bases. Germline V gene data show CDR1 as SNHLY and CDR2 as FYNNEI. CDR3 size: 13 residues. In DNA form, the CDR3 reads TGTGCCAGCAGTGAATGGCACTCCTACGAGCAGTACTTC. This sequence encodes CASSEWHSYEQYF.

For this clonotype: Just one base apart from a much larger clone, this may be a read error. The chain carries TRBV7-8 and TRBJ2-1; D ambiguous. Trimming cost V 5 bases and J 4 bases, with 15 bases left between them. CDR3 length: 15 amino acids. Per germline, CDR1 SGHVS and CDR2 FQNEAQ. In nucleotides, the CDR3 is TGTGCCAGCAGCCCACTATCGGTGTCTTACAATGAGCAGTTCTTC. It is translated as CASSPLSVSYNEQFF.

This clonotype has ten or more counts. The genes are TRBV5-1 and TRBJ2-1, with 11 positions matching TRBD2. The junction had 9 bases not matched to a gene; V was cut back by 4 bases and J by 3 bases. This CDR3 contains 17 residues. Germline V lookup: CDR1 SGHRS, CDR2 YFSETQ. The CDR3 nucleotides are TGCGCCAGCAGCAGCGATCTTCTAGCGGGGGGCTACAATGAGCAGTTCTTC. This translates into CASSSDLLAGGYNEQFF.

This clonotype was found many times. The V gene is TRBV20-1, the J gene TRBJ2-7; no definite D call. The CDR3 runs to 14 residues. Germline V CDR1 and CDR2: DFQATT, SNEGSKA (reference sequence). V was clipped by 0 bases and J by 2 bases, with 11 bases between them. The CDR3: CSARDSGRTYEQYF. CDR3 nucleotide sequence: TGCAGTGCTAGAGATAGTGGCAGGACCTACGAGCAGTACTTC.

This clonotype was picked up many times. The rearrangement links TRBV7-8 to TRBJ1-1; unclear D gene. V gave up 0 bases and J gave up 1 base, with 9 bases separating them. The CDR3 covers 15 residues. CDR1 is SGHVS, CDR2 FQNEAQ, per germline. CDR3 nucleotide sequence: TGTGCCAGCAGCTTAGCGGAGACACCGAACACTGAAGCTTTCTTT. Translated: CASSLAETPNTEAFF.

The chain is built from TRBV6-4 and TRBJ1-1; perhaps TRBD1 as D (6 bases). Trimming removed 5 bases at V and 8 bases at J, with 15 bases between. Germline CDR1 and CDR2: MRHNA and SNTAGT. This CDR3 has 13 amino acids. This CDR3 reads CASSYQDSAEAFF. CDR3 DNA: TGTGCCAGCAGTTATCAGGACAGCGCCGAAGCTTTCTTT.

Many counts were recorded for this clonotype. The gene calls are TRBV6-6 and TRBJ1-2; the D gene is possibly TRBD1 (5 bases). Trimming removed 5 bases from V and 4 bases from J, with 14 bases in between. This CDR3 comprises 14 residues. Germline lookup yields CDR1 MNHNY and CDR2 SVGAGI (reference sequence). The CDR3 spells CASSSLRRGYGYTF. The CDR3 DNA follows: TGTGCCAGCAGTAGCCTTAGGAGGGGCTATGGCTACACCTTC.

This clonotype was counted only a few times. The CDR3 here is CASTNGPGNEKLFF. The DNA of the CDR3 is TGTGCCAGCACAAACGGGCCTGGAAATGAAAAACTGTTTTTT. The chain uses TRBV6-6 and TRBJ1-4, with D uncertain. V lost 7 bases and J lost 5, with 14 bases in between. Germline values: CDR1 MNHNY, CDR2 SVGAGI (reference sequence). The CDR3 runs to 14 residues.

This clonotype was recorded at least ten times. The genes are TRBV11-1 and TRBJ2-2, with D possibly matching TRBD1 (5 bases). Trimming took 4 bases from V and 7 from J, leaving 19 bases between them. The CDR3 extends over 16 amino acids. Germline V gene lookup returns CDR1 SGHAT and CDR2 FQDESV (reference sequence). The CDR3 nucleotides read TGTGCCAGCAGCTCCCCTAGTCTTCAGGGCGGCGGGGAGCTGTTTTTT. Amino acid sequence: CASSSPSLQGGGELFF.

This clonotype was seen at least ten times. V usage is TRBV7-2 and J usage is TRBJ2-1; TRBD2 matches at 14 bases. This CDR3 contains 16 residues. Per the germline V gene, CDR1 is SGHTA and CDR2 is FQGNSA. After removal of 5 bases from V and 9 bases from J, the junction contained 9 bases not matched to a gene. CDR3 protein: CASSATSGGAMVEQFF. The CDR3, as DNA: TGTGCCAGCAGCGCGACTAGCGGGGGGGCAATGGTTGAGCAGTTCTTC.

This clonotype was seen at least ten times. The rearrangement uses TRBV12-3 or TRBV12-4 and TRBJ1-2; D not resolved. CDR3 length: 13 amino acids. Trimming stripped 2 bases from V and 1 base from J, with 5 bases between. The CDR3 reads CASSLMDNYGYTF. In DNA, the CDR3 is TGTGCCAGCAGTTTAATGGATAACTATGGCTACACCTTC.

This clonotype was detected many times. The chain recombines TRBV10-2 with TRBJ1-1, with 8 nucleotides matching TRBD1. Per germline, CDR1 WSHSY and CDR2 SAAADI. This CDR3 is built from 13 residues. V trimming: 4 bases; J trimming: 4 bases; junction bases outside the gene matches: 2. The CDR3 spells CASSVTGGTEAFF. CDR3 sequence (DNA): TGCGCCAGCAGTGTTACAGGGGGCACTGAAGCTTTCTTT.

The rearrangement joins TRBV7-2 to TRBJ2-6, with D unresolved. Germline CDR1 is SGHTA and CDR2 is FQGNSA. Deletions cut 7 bases from V and 0 bases from J, with 10 bases between. This CDR3 region has 15 residues. This CDR3 is CASTWAVSGANVLTF. The DNA for the CDR3 is TGTGCCAGCACCTGGGCCGTCTCTGGGGCCAACGTCCTGACTTTC. The full variable domain, its missing parts supplied by reference TRBV7-2 and TRBJ2-6, is GAGVSQSPSNKVTEKGKDVELRCDPISGHTALYWYRQSLGQGLEFLIYFQGNSAPDKSGLPSDRFSAERTGGSVSTLTIQRTQQEDSAVYLCASTWAVSGANVLTFGAGSRLTVL.

This clonotype was seen ten or more times. The genes are TRBV20-1 and TRBJ2-1; possibly TRBD1 or TRBD2 for D (6 bases each). Germline CDR1 is DFQATT and CDR2 is SNEGSKA (reference sequence). Trimming cost V 4 bases and J 7 bases, with 14 bases left between them. CDR3 length: 13 amino acids. The CDR3 is CSAMSGASNEQFF. The CDR3 DNA follows: TGCAGTGCTATGTCGGGGGCGAGTAATGAGCAGTTCTTC.

This clonotype has a count of ten or more. The J gene is TRBJ2-7, the V gene TRBV20-1; D is unresolved. Per the germline V gene, CDR1 is DFQATT and CDR2 is SNEGSKA (reference sequence). V was shortened by 2 bases and J by 5 bases, with 10 bases between the two germline ends. This CDR3 spans 12 amino acids. The CDR3 bases are TGCAGTGCTAGAATAGGTCCCAACGAGCAGTACTTC. Amino acid sequence: CSARIGPNEQYF.

This clonotype was picked up many times. The chain carries TRBV5-1 and TRBJ1-2; TRBD1 matches 9 bases. Germline V gene sequence: CDR1 SGHRS, CDR2 YFSETQ. The V segment lost 4 bases and the J segment 7 bases; nucleotides outside the gene matches: 5. The CDR3 is 13 amino acids. Written as DNA, the CDR3 is TGCGCCAGCAGCCTGGGACAGGGAATTGGCTACACCTTC. Encoded protein: CASSLGQGIGYTF.

This clonotype was seen ten or more times. The chain combines TRBV5-1 with TRBJ1-6, with TRBD1 matching over 7 bases. V shed 7 bases, J shed 7 bases, and the junction held 17 bases outside the gene matches. Looked up from germline, CDR1 is SGHRS and CDR2 is YFSETQ. There are 17 residues in the CDR3. CDR3 loop: CASRSGQGGSWNSPLHF. For the CDR3, the DNA is TGCGCCAGCCGCTCCGGGCAGGGGGGATCGTGGAATTCACCCCTCCACTTT.